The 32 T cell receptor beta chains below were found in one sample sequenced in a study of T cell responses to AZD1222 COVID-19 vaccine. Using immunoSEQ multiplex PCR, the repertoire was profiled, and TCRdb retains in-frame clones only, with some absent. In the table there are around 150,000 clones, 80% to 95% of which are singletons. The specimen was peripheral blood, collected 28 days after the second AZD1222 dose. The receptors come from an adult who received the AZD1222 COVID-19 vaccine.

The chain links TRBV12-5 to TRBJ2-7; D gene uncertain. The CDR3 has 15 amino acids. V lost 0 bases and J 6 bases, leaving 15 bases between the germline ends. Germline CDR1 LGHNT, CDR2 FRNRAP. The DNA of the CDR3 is TGTGCTAGTGGTTTGGTAGTTCGCAGTCCGCTCGAGCAGTACTTC. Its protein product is CASGLVVRSPLEQYF.

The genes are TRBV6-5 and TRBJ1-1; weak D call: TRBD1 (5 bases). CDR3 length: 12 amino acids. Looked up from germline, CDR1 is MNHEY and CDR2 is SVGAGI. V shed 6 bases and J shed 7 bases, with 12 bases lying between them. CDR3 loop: CASSYRDGEAFF. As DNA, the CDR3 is TGTGCCAGCAGCTATAGGGACGGTGAAGCTTTCTTT.

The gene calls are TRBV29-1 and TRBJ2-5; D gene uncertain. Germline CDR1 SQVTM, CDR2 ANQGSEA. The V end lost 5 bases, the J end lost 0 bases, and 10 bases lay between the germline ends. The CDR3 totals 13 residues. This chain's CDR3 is CSVWLWDQETQYF. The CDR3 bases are TGCAGCGTTTGGTTGTGGGACCAAGAGACCCAGTACTTC.

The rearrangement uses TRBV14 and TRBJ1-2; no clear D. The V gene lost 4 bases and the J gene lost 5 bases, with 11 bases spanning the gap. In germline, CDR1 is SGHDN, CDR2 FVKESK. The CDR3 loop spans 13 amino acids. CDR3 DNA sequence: TGTGCCAGCAGCCCGTCCCCGGGGTATGGCTACACCTTC. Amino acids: CASSPSPGYGYTF. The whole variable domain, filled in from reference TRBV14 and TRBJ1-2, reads EAGVTQFPSHSVIEKGQTVTLRCDPISGHDNLYWYRRVMGKEIKFLLHFVKESKQDESGMPNNRFLAERTGGTYSTLKVQPAELEDSGVYFCASSPSPGYGYTFGSGTRLTVV.

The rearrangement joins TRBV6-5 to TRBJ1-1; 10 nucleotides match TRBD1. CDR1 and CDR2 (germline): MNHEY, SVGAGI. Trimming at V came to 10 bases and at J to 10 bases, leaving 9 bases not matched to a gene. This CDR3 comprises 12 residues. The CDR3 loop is CATADRGYRAFF. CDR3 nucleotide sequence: TGTGCCACGGCGGACAGGGGGTATCGAGCTTTCTTT.

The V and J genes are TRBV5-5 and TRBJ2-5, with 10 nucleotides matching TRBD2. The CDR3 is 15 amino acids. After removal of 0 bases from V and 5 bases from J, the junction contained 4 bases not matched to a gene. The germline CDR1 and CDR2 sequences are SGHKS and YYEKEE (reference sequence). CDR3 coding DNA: TGTGCCAGCAGCTTGGGACTAGCGGGCGGGGAGACCCAGTACTTC. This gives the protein CASSLGLAGGETQYF.

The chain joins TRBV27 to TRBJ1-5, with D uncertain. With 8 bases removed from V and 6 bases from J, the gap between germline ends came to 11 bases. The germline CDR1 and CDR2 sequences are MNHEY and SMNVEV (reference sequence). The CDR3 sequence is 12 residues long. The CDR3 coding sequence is TGTGCCAGCGCAGGCCCCGCTCAGCCCCAGCATTTT. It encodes CASAGPAQPQHF.

The CDR3 bases are TGTGCCCAACAACCTAGCGGATACTACGAGCAGTACTTC. This gives the protein CAQQPSGYYEQYF. This chain connects TRBV30 to TRBJ2-7; the match to TRBD2 covers 7 bases. CDR3 length: 13 residues. J was trimmed by 3 bases and V by 8 bases; bases with no gene match: 10. Per germline, CDR1 GTSNPN and CDR2 SVGIG (reference sequence).

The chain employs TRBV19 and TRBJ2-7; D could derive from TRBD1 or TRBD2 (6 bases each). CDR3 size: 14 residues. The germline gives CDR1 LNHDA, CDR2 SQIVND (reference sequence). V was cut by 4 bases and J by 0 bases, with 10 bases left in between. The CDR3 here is CASSKGGISYEQYF. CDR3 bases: TGTGCCAGTAGTAAGGGGGGAATCTCCTACGAGCAGTACTTC.

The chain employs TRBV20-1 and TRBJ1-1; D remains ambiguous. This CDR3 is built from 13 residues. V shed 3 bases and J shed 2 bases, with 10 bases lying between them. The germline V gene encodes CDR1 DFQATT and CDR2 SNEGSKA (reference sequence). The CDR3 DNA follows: TGCAGTGCTAGTTACAGATCCAACACTGAAGCTTTCTTT. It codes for CSASYRSNTEAFF.

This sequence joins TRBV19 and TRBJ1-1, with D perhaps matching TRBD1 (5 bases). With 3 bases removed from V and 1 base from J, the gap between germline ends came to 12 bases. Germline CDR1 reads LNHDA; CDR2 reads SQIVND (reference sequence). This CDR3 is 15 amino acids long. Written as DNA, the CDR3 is TGTGCCAGTAGTATCACGGGACTCCAGAACACTGAAGCTTTCTTT. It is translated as CASSITGLQNTEAFF.

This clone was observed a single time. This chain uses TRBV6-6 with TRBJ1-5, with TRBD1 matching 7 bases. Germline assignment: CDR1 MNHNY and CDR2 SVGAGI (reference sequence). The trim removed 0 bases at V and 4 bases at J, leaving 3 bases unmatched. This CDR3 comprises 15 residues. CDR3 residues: CASSYSGQRNQPQHF. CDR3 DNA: TGTGCCAGCAGTTACTCGGGACAGAGAAATCAGCCCCAGCATTTT.

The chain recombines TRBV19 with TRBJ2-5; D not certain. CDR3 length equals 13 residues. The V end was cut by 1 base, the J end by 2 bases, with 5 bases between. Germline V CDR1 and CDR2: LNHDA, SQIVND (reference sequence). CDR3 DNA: TGTGCCAGTAGTATAGTAAGGCAAGAGACCCAGTACTTC. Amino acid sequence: CASSIVRQETQYF.

CDR3 DNA sequence: TGCGCCAGCAGCTGGACAGGGGAGAAAGATACGCAGTATTTT. Residues: CASSWTGEKDTQYF. The rearrangement links TRBV5-1 to TRBJ2-3; 9 positions match TRBD1. This CDR3 contains 14 residues. Trimming took 3 bases from V and 5 from J; bases not matched to a gene: 4. Germline CDR1 and CDR2: SGHRS and YFSETQ. The full variable domain, completed using reference TRBV5-1 and TRBJ2-3, is KAGVTQTPRYLIKTRGQQVTLSCSPISGHRSVSWYQQTPGQGLQFLFEYFSETQRNKGNFPGRFSGRQFSNSRSEMNVSTLELGDSALYLCASSWTGEKDTQYFGPGTRLTVL.

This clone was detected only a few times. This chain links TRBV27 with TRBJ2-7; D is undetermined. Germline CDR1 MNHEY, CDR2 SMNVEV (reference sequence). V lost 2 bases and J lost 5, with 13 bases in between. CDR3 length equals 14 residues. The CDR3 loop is CASSLLGKPDEQYF. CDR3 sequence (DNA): TGTGCCAGCAGTTTACTGGGAAAGCCGGACGAGCAGTACTTC.

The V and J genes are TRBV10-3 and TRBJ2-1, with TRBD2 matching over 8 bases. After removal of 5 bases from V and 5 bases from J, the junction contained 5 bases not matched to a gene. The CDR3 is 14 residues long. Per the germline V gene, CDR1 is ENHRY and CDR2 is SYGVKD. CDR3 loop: CAISPDSGNNEQFF. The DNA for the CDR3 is TGTGCCATCAGTCCCGATAGCGGGAACAATGAGCAGTTCTTC.

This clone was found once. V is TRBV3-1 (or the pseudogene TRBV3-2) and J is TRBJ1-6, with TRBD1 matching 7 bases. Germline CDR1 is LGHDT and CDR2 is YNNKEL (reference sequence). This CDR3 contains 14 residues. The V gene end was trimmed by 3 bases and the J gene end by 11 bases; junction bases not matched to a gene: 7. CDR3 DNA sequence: TGTGCCAGCAGCCAGGGACAGTCTCTGGCACCCCTCCACTTT. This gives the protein CASSQGQSLAPLHF.

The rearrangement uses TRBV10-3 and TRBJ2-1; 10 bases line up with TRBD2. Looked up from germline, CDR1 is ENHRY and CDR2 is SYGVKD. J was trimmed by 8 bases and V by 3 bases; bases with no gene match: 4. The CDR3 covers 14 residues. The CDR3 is CAISDKLAGDEQFF. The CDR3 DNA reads TGTGCCATCAGTGATAAGCTAGCGGGAGATGAGCAGTTCTTC.

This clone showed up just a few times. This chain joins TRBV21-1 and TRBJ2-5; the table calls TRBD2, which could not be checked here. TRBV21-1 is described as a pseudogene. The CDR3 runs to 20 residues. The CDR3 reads CASSKALYGTSGRGGETQYF. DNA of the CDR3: TGTGCCAGCAGCAAAGCGCTTTACGGGACTAGCGGGAGAGGGGGGGAGACCCAGTACTTC.

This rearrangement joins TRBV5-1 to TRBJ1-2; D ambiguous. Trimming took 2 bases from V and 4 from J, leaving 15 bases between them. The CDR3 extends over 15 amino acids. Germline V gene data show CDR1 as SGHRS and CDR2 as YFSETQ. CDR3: CASSLAPGGFYGYTF. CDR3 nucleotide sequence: TGCGCCAGCAGCTTAGCCCCGGGTGGTTTCTATGGCTACACCTTC. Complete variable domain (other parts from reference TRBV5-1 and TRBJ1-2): KAGVTQTPRYLIKTRGQQVTLSCSPISGHRSVSWYQQTPGQGLQFLFEYFSETQRNKGNFPGRFSGRQFSNSRSEMNVSTLELGDSALYLCASSLAPGGFYGYTFGSGTRLTVV.

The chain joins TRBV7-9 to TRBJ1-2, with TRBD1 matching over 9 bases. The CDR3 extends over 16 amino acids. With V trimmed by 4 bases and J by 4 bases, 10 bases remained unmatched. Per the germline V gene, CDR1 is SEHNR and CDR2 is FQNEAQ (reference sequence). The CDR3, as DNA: TGTGCCAGCAGCTCGGGTCCCGGGACAGGGCCCTATGGCTACACCTTC. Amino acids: CASSSGPGTGPYGYTF.

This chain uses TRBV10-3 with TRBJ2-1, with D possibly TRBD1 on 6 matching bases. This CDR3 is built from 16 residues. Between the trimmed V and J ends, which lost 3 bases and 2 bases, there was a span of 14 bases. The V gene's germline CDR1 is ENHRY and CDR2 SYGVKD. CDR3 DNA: TGTGCCATCAGTGACCTGGGGGCCGGGGCCTACAATGAGCAGTTCTTC. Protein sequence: CAISDLGAGAYNEQFF.

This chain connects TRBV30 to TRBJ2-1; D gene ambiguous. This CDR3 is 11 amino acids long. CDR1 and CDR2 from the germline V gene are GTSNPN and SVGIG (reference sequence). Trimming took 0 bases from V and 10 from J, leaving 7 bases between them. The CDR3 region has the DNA TGTGCCTGGAGTGTTTTAGAAGAGCAGTTCTTC. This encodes CAWSVLEEQFF.

The CDR3 DNA is TGTGCCTGGAGGCGACAGGGGGCAGGCTATGGCTACACCTTC. Translation gives CAWRRQGAGYGYTF. The rearrangement joins TRBV30 to TRBJ1-2, with 10 bases that match TRBD1. The V gene's germline CDR1 is GTSNPN and CDR2 SVGIG (reference sequence). This CDR3 region has 14 residues. V trimming: 3 bases; J trimming: 4 bases; junction bases outside the gene matches: 5. The complete variable domain, with remaining parts taken from reference TRBV30 and TRBJ1-2, reads SQTIHQWPATLVQPVGSPLSLECTVEGTSNPNLYWYRQAAGRGLQLLFYSVGIGQISSEVPQNLSASRPQDRQFILSSKKLLLSDSGFYLCAWRRQGAGYGYTFGSGTRLTVV.

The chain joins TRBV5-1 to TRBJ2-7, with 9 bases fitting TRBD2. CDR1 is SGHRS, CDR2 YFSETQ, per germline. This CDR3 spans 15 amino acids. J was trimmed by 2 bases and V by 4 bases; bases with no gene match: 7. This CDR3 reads CASSPGLASAYEQYF. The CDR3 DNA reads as TGCGCCAGCAGCCCGGGACTAGCCTCGGCCTACGAGCAGTACTTC. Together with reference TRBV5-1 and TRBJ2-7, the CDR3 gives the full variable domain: KAGVTQTPRYLIKTRGQQVTLSCSPISGHRSVSWYQQTPGQGLQFLFEYFSETQRNKGNFPGRFSGRQFSNSRSEMNVSTLELGDSALYLCASSPGLASAYEQYFGPGTRLTVT.

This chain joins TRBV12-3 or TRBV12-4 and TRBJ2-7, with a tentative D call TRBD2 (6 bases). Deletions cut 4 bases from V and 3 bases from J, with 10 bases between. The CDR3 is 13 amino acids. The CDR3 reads CASSWTISYEQYF. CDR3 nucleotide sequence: TGTGCCAGCAGTTGGACTATAAGCTACGAGCAGTACTTC.

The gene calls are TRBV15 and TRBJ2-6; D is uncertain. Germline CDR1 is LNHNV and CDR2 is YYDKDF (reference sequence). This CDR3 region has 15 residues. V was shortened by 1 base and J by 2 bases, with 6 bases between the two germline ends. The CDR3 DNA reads TGTGCCACCAGCAGAGGATCACCTGGGGCCAACGTCCTGACTTTC. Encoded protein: CATSRGSPGANVLTF.

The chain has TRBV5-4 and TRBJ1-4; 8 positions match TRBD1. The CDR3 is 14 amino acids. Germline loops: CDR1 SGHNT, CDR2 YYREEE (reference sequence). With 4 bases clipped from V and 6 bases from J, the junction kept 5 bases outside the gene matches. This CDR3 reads CASSDRGNDEKLFF. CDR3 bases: TGTGCCAGCAGCGACAGGGGAAACGATGAAAAACTGTTTTTT.

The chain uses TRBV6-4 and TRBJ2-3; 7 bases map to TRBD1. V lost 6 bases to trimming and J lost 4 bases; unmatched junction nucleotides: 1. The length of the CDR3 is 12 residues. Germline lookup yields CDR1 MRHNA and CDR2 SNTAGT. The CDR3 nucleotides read TGTGCCAGCAGCACAGGGGCAGATACGCAGTATTTT. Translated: CASSTGADTQYF.

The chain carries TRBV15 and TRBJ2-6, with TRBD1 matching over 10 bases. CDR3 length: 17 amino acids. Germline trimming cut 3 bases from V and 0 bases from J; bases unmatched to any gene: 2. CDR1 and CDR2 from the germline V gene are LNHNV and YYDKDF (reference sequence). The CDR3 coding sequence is TGTGCCACCAGCAGGTGGACAGGGGGCTCTGGGGCCAACGTCCTGACTTTC. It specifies CATSRWTGGSGANVLTF.

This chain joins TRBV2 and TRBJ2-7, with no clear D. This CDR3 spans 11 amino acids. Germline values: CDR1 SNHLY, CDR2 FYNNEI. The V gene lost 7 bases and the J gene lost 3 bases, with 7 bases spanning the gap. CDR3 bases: TGTGCCAGCACGATAGGCTACGAGCAGTACTTC. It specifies CASTIGYEQYF.

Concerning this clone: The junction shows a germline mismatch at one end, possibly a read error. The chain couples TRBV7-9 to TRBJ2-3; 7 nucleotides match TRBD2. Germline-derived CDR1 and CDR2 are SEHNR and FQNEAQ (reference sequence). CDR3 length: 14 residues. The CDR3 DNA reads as TGTGCCAGCAGCCTAGCGGTGAGCACAGATACGCAGTATTTT. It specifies CASSLAVSTDTQYF.